Sequencing of this TCR beta chain was carried out in a study of beta chain features in type 1 diabetes listed by TCRdb under 2018. About the full investigation: Mean age, gender distribution, total cell number and subset yield were not different between patients and healthy donors. Regulatory and stem cell-like memory subsets were obtained from only 8 patients and roughly 8 healthy donors, while naive and central memory subsets were obtained from all 30 or so donors. In the study, recently diagnosed type 1 diabetes patients and matched healthy donors were compared on the TCRB repertoires of their sorted circulating CD4+ T cell subsets. A total of over 90,000,000 sorted cells were examined across all samples, and a strong correlation was observed between cell number per subset and RNA yield. The research as a whole found: HLA sub-analyses involved small numbers of individuals, so any influence of HLA type on TCRB rearrangement remained unresolved. PCR may preferentially amplify shorter templates, but because patient and control samples were amplified and corrected together, any resulting skew would affect both groups equally. Because cDNA was sequenced instead of genomic DNA, highly expressing activated cells could be over-represented, though the groups showed no difference in activation or CD3 levels. A moderate but significant shortening of TCRB CDR3 length was observed in type 1 diabetes patients in all four CD4+ subsets. Fewer insertions and more nucleotide deletions at VDJ recombination sites were observed in patients with type 1 diabetes, implying thymic rearrangement abnormalities. The naive, central memory and regulatory TCRB repertoires appeared to resemble one another more closely among patients than among healthy donors.

The entire isolated RNA was reverse transcribed using the High Capacity cDNA Reverse Transcription Kit, and thus expressed TCRB transcripts were sequenced. Deep immunoSEQ sequencing was applied to naive, central memory and regulatory T cell samples, giving an average of roughly 3.5 million total reads per sample. Sorted cells were lysed in RLT buffer and RNA was extracted with DNase-treated RNeasy Micro or Mini kits, depending on cell number. To prevent cross-contamination, each cell subset was processed individually, whereas patient and healthy donor samples were processed jointly. TCRB sequences were amplified from cDNA with the immunoSEQ multiplex PCR, producing 87-bp fragments spanning the CDR3 region. Amplicons were sequenced on the Illumina HiSeq platform. Regarding the original processing steps: Synthetic template baselines were used to correct PCR bias computationally, reads within Hamming distance 2 were collapsed together, and singletons that could not be merged were discarded. Reads were aligned against IMGT to assign V, D and J genes, CDR3 length and insertions or deletions at six rearrangement sites. Within each subset, clonotype counts were normalized to sorted cell number, and only after that were true diversity and Gini coefficients computed with the tcR R package. The overlap coefficient, calculated on TCRB nucleotide sequences, was used to quantify repertoire sharing. TCRdb retrieved this table from immuneACCESS and kept in-frame rearrangements only. Not all clones are present; in checked studies, unresolved V genes account for under half, and no reason is known for the remainder. V and J calls and clone size follow that table, whereas D and trimming were derived from the DNA. Present in this sample are 100,000 to 150,000 clones, roughly 15% of which were seen just once. Under 2.5% of the sample is in the top ten clones.

Each donor gave one peripheral blood draw, averaging approximately 0.11 L, which was collected into heparinised tubes. A BD FACSAria II was used to sort naive, central memory, regulatory and stem cell-like memory CD4+ T cells with a panel that included CD45RO, CCR7, CD25, CD127, CD95 and CD27. Purity was above 98% for every sorted population. PBMCs were separated immediately by Lymphoprep density gradient centrifugation and were stained directly, without being cultured. Samples were stained and sorted in pairs, with one healthy donor and one patient per experiment, so that batch effects were minimized. Comment on this clone: Its antigen target is currently unknown. Base qualities are not provided; no much larger clone lies one nucleotide away.

Taken from cysteine to phenylalanine, the CDR3 has 13 residues. The entry retains the CDR3 DNA only, 39 bases that are in frame from base 1. Reading the germline V gene gives CDR1 SGHVS and CDR2 FQNEAQ. V is reduced by 5 bases and J by 7 bases, leaving a spacing of 14 bases between them. The chain is encoded by TRBV7-8 joined to TRBJ1-2; the D gene remains uncertain. The receptor was derived from a man in his thirties or forties with type 1 diabetes. The sample taken for sequencing was central memory CD4+ T cells from blood. The CDR3 has the sequence CASSTEGRAGYTF. The nucleotide sequence is given as TGTGCCAGCAGCACCGAAGGTCGGGCTGGCTACACCTTC.